This section outlines one T cell receptor beta chain sequence together with its context. The data were obtained in a study of blood T cell repertoires in COVID-19. Across the study: Collection of acute and convalescent COVID-19 samples took place in the United States, Italy and Spain. Sample material is recorded as cDNA or gDNA derived from T cells, B-cell-depleted T cells, or PBMCs.

The length of the CDR3 is 14 residues. The ends were cut back, 4 bases at V and 0 bases at J, with 9 bases in the middle. CDR1 LGHDT and CDR2 YNNKEL come from the germline V gene (reference sequence). Original processing notes: Counts of nucleated cells, estimated from reference gene primer amplification, were obtained. The repertoire was sequenced with immunoSEQ multiplex PCR; TCRdb's copy has only in-frame clones and lacks some. V and J calls and clone size are copied from that table; D and trimming were computed from the DNA. The sample includes about 220,000 clones, roughly 80% seen only once; the top ten take 4.5% to 5.5%.

The chain recombines TRBV3-1 (or the pseudogene TRBV3-2) with TRBJ1-1; D is unresolved. This clonotype was sampled from a human donor in a cohort sampled during active COVID-19. The sequenced sample was peripheral blood. CDR3 sequence (DNA): TGTGCCAGCAGCCCCCCCCAGGTGAACACTGAAGCTTTCTTT. Translated: CASSPPQVNTEAFF.